The rows below give T cell receptor beta chains drawn from one sample of a study of cytomegalovirus exposure and HLA in healthy donors. TCRdb keeps only in-frame clones here, not all; method: immunoSEQ multiplex PCR. This table holds some 98,000 clones, about 81% found once. Source material: PBMCs. Receptor source: a man aged 40-55 years in good health and CMV-seronegative. The CDR3 runs from the conserved cysteine through the conserved F or W. Fields, in order: CDR3 protein, CDR3 DNA, D gene, CDR3 length, V gene, J gene, clone size. The D gene is left open where the match is weak. Clone size is shown for a subset of rows, as once, few, many or a class of expanded clone.

CDR3 protein: CSVVLNTEAFF; CDR3 DNA: TGCAGCGTTGTACTTAACACTGAAGCTTTCTTT; D gene: -; CDR3 length: 11; V gene: TRBV29-1; J gene: TRBJ1-1; clone size: -
CDR3 protein: CASSDRDRGNDEQYF; CDR3 DNA: TGTGCCAGCAGCGACCGGGACAGGGGGAACGACGAGCAGTACTTC; D gene: TRBD1; CDR3 length: 15; V gene: TRBV7-2; J gene: TRBJ2-7; clone size: -
CDR3 protein: CASRSQGASQPQHF; CDR3 DNA: TGTGCCAGCAGAAGCCAGGGGGCTAGTCAGCCCCAGCATTTT; D gene: TRBD1; CDR3 length: 14; V gene: TRBV6-5; J gene: TRBJ1-5; clone size: -
CDR3 protein: CASTRGGAAKNIQYF; CDR3 DNA: TGTGCCAGCACCAGAGGAGGGGCAGCCAAAAACATTCAGTACTTC; D gene: -; CDR3 length: 15; V gene: TRBV7-8; J gene: TRBJ2-4; clone size: -
CDR3 protein: CASSEQGWYNEQFF; CDR3 DNA: TGTGCCAGCAGTGAACAGGGTTGGTACAATGAGCAGTTCTTC; D gene: -; CDR3 length: 14; V gene: TRBV6-5; J gene: TRBJ2-1; clone size: -
CDR3 protein: CASSLVAGTGTSGNTDTQYF; CDR3 DNA: TGCGCCAGCAGCTTGGTCGCAGGGACCGGGACTAGCGGCAACACAGATACGCAGTATTTT; D gene: TRBD2; CDR3 length: 20; V gene: TRBV5-1; J gene: TRBJ2-3; clone size: -
CDR3 protein: CATGADNQPQHF; CDR3 DNA: TGTGCCACCGGGGCAGACAATCAGCCCCAGCATTTT; D gene: -; CDR3 length: 12; V gene: TRBV15; J gene: TRBJ1-5; clone size: -
CDR3 protein: CASSLESFKETQYF; CDR3 DNA: TGTGCCAGCAGCTTAGAAAGCTTCAAAGAGACCCAGTACTTC; D gene: -; CDR3 length: 14; V gene: TRBV7-2; J gene: TRBJ2-5; clone size: -
CDR3 protein: CASSSPTGYGYTF; CDR3 DNA: TGTGCCAGCAGCTCCCCAACCGGGTATGGCTACACCTTC; D gene: -; CDR3 length: 13; V gene: TRBV7-2; J gene: TRBJ1-2; clone size: -
CDR3 protein: CASSSPAGSYGYTF; CDR3 DNA: TGTGCCAGCAGCTCCCCGGCAGGATCCTATGGCTACACCTTC; D gene: -; CDR3 length: 14; V gene: TRBV5-6; J gene: TRBJ1-2; clone size: -
CDR3 protein: CASSQGLGRIAEAFF; CDR3 DNA: TGTGCCAGCAGCCAAGGACTGGGGCGAATTGCTGAAGCTTTCTTT; D gene: -; CDR3 length: 15; V gene: TRBV14; J gene: TRBJ1-1; clone size: -
CDR3 protein: CASSIGSGDPYEQYF; CDR3 DNA: TGTGCCAGTAGTATAGGAAGCGGGGACCCCTACGAGCAGTACTTC; D gene: TRBD2; CDR3 length: 15; V gene: TRBV19; J gene: TRBJ2-7; clone size: -
CDR3 protein: CASSQRGRITGELFF; CDR3 DNA: TGTGCCAGCTCTCAGAGAGGCCGGATCACCGGGGAGCTGTTTTTT; D gene: -; CDR3 length: 15; V gene: TRBV27; J gene: TRBJ2-2; clone size: -
CDR3 protein: CASSYSIVSGCNEKLFF; CDR3 DNA: TGTGCCAGCAGTTACTCGATCGTGTCAGGGTGTAATGAAAAACTGTTTTTT; D gene: -; CDR3 length: 17; V gene: TRBV6-7; J gene: TRBJ1-4; clone size: few
CDR3 protein: CASSLEGSYNSPLHF; CDR3 DNA: TGCGCCAGCAGCTTGGAAGGGAGCTATAATTCACCCCTCCACTTT; D gene: -; CDR3 length: 15; V gene: TRBV5-1; J gene: TRBJ1-6; clone size: -
CDR3 protein: CASSILGGGYTF; CDR3 DNA: TGTGCCAGTAGTATACTCGGGGGGGGCTACACCTTC; D gene: -; CDR3 length: 12; V gene: TRBV19; J gene: TRBJ1-2; clone size: -
CDR3 protein: CASSQGTGGNYGYTF; CDR3 DNA: TGTGCCAGCAGCCAGGGGACAGGGGGCAACTATGGCTACACCTTC; D gene: TRBD1; CDR3 length: 15; V gene: TRBV27; J gene: TRBJ1-2; clone size: -